This TCR beta chain was profiled in a study of cytomegalovirus exposure and HLA in healthy donors (TCRdb year 2017). At the level of the whole study: According to an earlier analysis of a few hundred of the donors, about 179 million T cells yielded over 90 million unique TCR beta sequences and around 280 Gb of sequence data. Approximately 300 gigabases of sequencing data and approximately 91 million unique TCR sequences made up an early release that covered 500 to 650 HLA-typed donors. Of the 300 to 450 genotyped donors, approximately 80% fell in the genetic ancestry cluster associated with self-reported Caucasian donors. The study aimed to test whether signatures of past pathogen exposure could be identified by cataloging public T cell receptors. The study used immunosequencing to profile the T cell repertoires of approximately 640 subjects and linked those repertoires to cytomegalovirus serostatus. A separate validation cohort of approximately 130 different subjects was used in addition to the 666-subject first cohort. To predict cytomegalovirus infection status, the study brought together high-throughput TCR immunosequencing, statistical association of individual TCRs with disease status, and machine learning. To study patterns of TCR occurrence, a later analysis re-analyzed previously published TCR beta repertoires from hundreds of donors and added high-resolution HLA genotyping. In the later analysis, no new phenotypic data were used to find candidate immune exposures; instead, reliance was placed on TCR beta sequences and their occurrence across donors. To decide whether each TCR beta V gene segment behaved as functional or pseudogenic, an earlier analysis of approximately 590 of the donors relied on high-throughput TCR beta sequencing. Donor age, sex, ethnicity and CMV serostatus were compiled together with the repertoire data. A later genetic analysis took genome-wide SNP genotypes for about three fifths of the 666 donors and used that subset as a discovery cohort. Every repertoire in the discovery cohort had been generated on one and the same sequencing platform. Class I and class II HLA loci were covered by the typing at four-digit resolution. The number of typed donors differed by locus: about 629-630 for A, B, C, DRB1 and DQB1; some 500 for DQA1; about 600 for DPA1; and some 470 for DPB1. A handful of DR-DQ haplotypes were treated as single units for association and clustering because of strong linkage in the cohort. Across 398 genotyped donors of the cohort, an average of about 250,000 unique TCR beta nucleotide sequences per donor were sequenced, and 15% to 20% of those sequences were non-productive. On the study overall, not on this receptor specifically: Some IMGT-functional V segments, including TRBV6-2 and TRBV6-3, could not be told apart with the 87-base-pair reads, so those segments were excluded. Most TCR sequences were observed very rarely across donors, whereas some public TCRs were present in many individuals. CMV serostatus was the only immune exposure information available for the cohort. The sequencing pipeline was judged likely to have produced a cluster of highly shared sequence variants as a technical artifact. The classifier was reported to diagnose cytomegalovirus status with high specificity and sensitivity in both the original and validation cohorts. Roughly uniform sequencing depth across donors was assumed in presence/absence analyses, although this assumption may not hold. Only TCR beta chains were sequenced in this cohort, and the absence of alpha or paired-chain data limited detectable features. A few of the identified cytomegalovirus-associated TCR beta chains were confirmed in vitro to be specific for cytomegalovirus antigens. A total of 150 or so TCR beta chains were listed by the study as associated with cytomegalovirus. A further reported finding was that TCR beta sequences accurately predicted the HLA-A and HLA-B alleles for most subjects in the first cohort. In a later analysis, TCR association rates were found to vary across HLA loci, with the most associated TCRs seen for DRB1 alleles and the fewest for HLA-C alleles. HLA typing was unavailable for some donors at each locus, so association tests used only the typed subset. According to a later analysis, parvovirus B19, influenza, CMV and Epstein-Barr virus appeared linked to several top co-occurrence clusters. At a false discovery rate of 0.05, a later analysis linked around 17,000 TCR beta sequences to specific HLA alleles. When HLA alleles, especially DR and DQ, strongly co-occurred, attributing TCR associations to individual alleles was difficult. Linkage disequilibrium might explain the correlated functional status among segregating V segments, but an unknown experimental factor could not be excluded. Seventeen rarely observed V segments, including chromosome 9 orphons, were excluded from the earlier analysis of about 600 of the donors because counts were too low. V-gene and J-gene trimming of TCR beta chains was associated with a missense DCLRE1C variant in a later genetic analysis, and the association was replicated in an independent cohort. According to the authors, the approach could potentially be generalized to other disease states and immunological phenotypes. An earlier analysis of 450 to 750 of the donors showed that most TCR beta V segments appeared in productive rearrangements either about 87% or about 30% of the time, which broadly matched IMGT annotations. Most CMV-associated TCR beta chains appeared to be HLA-restricted in a later analysis, and the HLA associations seemed to be driven largely by CMV exposure. According to a later genetic analysis, donors in an Asian-associated ancestry cluster had fewer N-insertions in productive TCRs than the roughly 660-donor mean. A later analysis found that HLA-associated TCR beta chains were more clonally expanded and had lower generation probabilities than equally common non-associated chains.

On this clone: Its cognate antigen has yet to be identified. The input lacks base qualities; no much larger clone sits a single base away.

The cohort was made up of 650 to 700 healthy bone marrow donors. At the time of sampling, every cohort member was nominally healthy, though immune exposures that went unrecorded were likely present. The donor was CMV seropositive and belonged to the group of 250 to 300 seropositive cohort members. A peripheral blood sample was collected from each donor, and TCR beta sequencing was performed on peripheral blood mononuclear cells. The Qiagen DNeasy Blood Extraction Kit was used to extract genomic DNA from the blood cell samples. Counted from cysteine to phenylalanine, this CDR3 has 16 amino acids. Only CDR3 DNA is held: 48 bases, read in frame from base 1. As encoded in the germline V gene (reference sequence), CDR1 is LNHDA while CDR2 is SQIVND. At the junction V is shortened by 7 bases and J by 3 bases; bases outside the gene matches: 6. Library construction relied on the immunoSEQ multiplex PCR assay. The multiplex PCR relied on a mix of 60 forward primers for TCR Vbeta segments and 13 reverse primers for TCR Jbeta segments. Amplification of the CDR3 region of rearranged TCR beta genes was performed with a multiplex PCR assay on genomic DNA. On the Illumina HiSeq System, the amplified TCR beta libraries were sequenced as 87-base-pair reads. The paper's data handling went like this. In a later analysis, about 80 million unique TCR beta chains were counted across the roughly 670 repertoires, and approximately 11 million of these chains were shared by at least two donors. Raw reads were error-corrected and collapsed into unique sequences with a nearest-neighbor algorithm that merged closely related sequences to remove PCR and sequencing errors. CDR3 sequences were aligned to IMGT reference sequences to assign V, D and J gene segments. For a sequence to be retained, a match of at least six nucleotides was required to both a V gene segment and a J gene segment. A rearrangement counted as productive if the CDR3 had no stop codons and remained in frame with V and J, and every other rearrangement counted as non-productive. CDR3 was defined according to IMGT convention as the region running from the second conserved V-encoded cysteine to the conserved J-encoded phenylalanine. Sequences without an unambiguous match to a single V gene segment were excluded from the earlier analysis of several hundred of the donors. An earlier analysis of roughly 590 of the donors called V segments functional above 56.7% productive rearrangements and segregating when the between-donor standard deviation exceeded 5%. A statistical classification framework was developed to diagnose cytomegalovirus status using the catalog of TCR beta chain sequences. In a later analysis, V and J genes were assigned by comparing TCR nucleotide sequences against IMGT/GENE-DB human TR gene sequences. A later analysis assigned CDR3 sequences and most-parsimonious VDJ recombination scenarios with the TCRdist pipeline. A later analysis defined each TCR beta chain by its CDR3 amino acid sequence plus V-gene family, and excluded reads lacking a unique V-gene family. As a way to deal with suspected cross-contamination and a sequencing artifact, a later analysis dropped 450 to 600 nucleotide sequences that were highly shared and had low generation probability. In a later analysis, a clonal expansion index was calculated for each public chain from normalized within-repertoire ranks of inferred template counts. A later analysis computed generation probabilities with a VDJ recombination model fitted to out-of-frame rearrangements, and checked the results against IGoR. A later analysis scored TCR-TCR, TCR-HLA and TCR-CMV co-occurrence with hypergeometric tests, applying a repertoire-size bias correction to TCR pairs. A later analysis estimated false discovery rates by permuting HLA or CMV assignments 20 times. In a later analysis, co-occurring TCRs were grouped using DBSCAN, with TCRdist sequence similarity added in when clustering inside HLA-allele-positive subsets. Repertoires with fewer than 30,000 or more than 120,000 public chains, plus five repertoires with anomalous nucleotide sharing, were excluded from co-occurrence clustering. This is the immuneACCESS table as TCRdb keeps it, with only in-frame sequences that have V and J called. A part of the clones is gone; compared with another copy, unresolved V genes explain less than half, and the rest is unexplained. The DNA was the basis for D and trimming; V, J and clone size are from that table. Recorded for this sample are more than 90,000 clones; around 76% of them occurred a single time. Of the sample, roughly 6.9% is held by the ten largest clones.

In this chain, TRBV19 is recombined with TRBJ2-2; 12 nucleotides in the junction match TRBD2. The material sequenced was PBMCs. The clonotype was recovered from a man in his forties in good health and CMV-seropositive. The nucleotides read TGTGCCAGTAAACTAGCGGGAGGTGCCGACACCGGGGAGCTGTTTTTT. Translated, this is CASKLAGGADTGELFF.